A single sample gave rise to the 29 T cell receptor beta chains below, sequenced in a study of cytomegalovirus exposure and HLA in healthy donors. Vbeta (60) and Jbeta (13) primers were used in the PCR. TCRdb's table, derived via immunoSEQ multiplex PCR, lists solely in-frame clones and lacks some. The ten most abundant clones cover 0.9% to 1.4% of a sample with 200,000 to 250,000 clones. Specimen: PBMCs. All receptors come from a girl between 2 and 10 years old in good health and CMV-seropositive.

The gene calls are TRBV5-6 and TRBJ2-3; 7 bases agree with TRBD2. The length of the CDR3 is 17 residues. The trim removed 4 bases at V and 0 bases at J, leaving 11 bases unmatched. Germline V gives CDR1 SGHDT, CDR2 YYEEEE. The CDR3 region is CASSAPGLSSSTDTQYF. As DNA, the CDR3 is TGTGCCAGCAGCGCCCCGGGACTATCCTCTAGCACAGATACGCAGTATTTT.

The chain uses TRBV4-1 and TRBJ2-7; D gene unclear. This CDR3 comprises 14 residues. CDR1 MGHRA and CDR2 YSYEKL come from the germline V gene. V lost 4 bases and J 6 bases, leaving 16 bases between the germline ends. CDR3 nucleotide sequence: TGCGCCAGCAGCCCCACTGGGCCCGTCGTCGAGCAGTACTTC. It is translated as CASSPTGPVVEQYF.

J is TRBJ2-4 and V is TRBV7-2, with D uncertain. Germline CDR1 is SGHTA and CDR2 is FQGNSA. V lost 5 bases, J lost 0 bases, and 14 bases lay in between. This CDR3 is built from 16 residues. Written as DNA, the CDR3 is TGTGCCAGCAGCGAATTTGCGCACGTAGCCAAAAACATTCAGTACTTC. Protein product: CASSEFAHVAKNIQYF.

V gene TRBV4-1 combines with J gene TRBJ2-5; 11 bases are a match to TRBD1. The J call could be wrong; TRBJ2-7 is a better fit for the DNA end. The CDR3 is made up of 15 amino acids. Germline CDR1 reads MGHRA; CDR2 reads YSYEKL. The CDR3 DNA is TGCGCCAGCAGCCAAGGGACAGGGGGCCCTTACGAGCAGTACTTC. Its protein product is CASSQGTGGPYEQYF.

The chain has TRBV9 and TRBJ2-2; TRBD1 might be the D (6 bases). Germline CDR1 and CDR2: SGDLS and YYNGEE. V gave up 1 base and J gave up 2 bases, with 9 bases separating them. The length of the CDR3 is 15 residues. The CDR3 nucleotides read TGTGCCAGCAGCGTACGGGACATTAACACCGGGGAGCTGTTTTTT. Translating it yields CASSVRDINTGELFF.

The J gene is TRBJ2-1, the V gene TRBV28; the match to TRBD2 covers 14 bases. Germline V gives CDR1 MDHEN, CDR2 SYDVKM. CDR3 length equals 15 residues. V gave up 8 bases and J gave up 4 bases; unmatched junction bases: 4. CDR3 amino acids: CASLGTSGSYNEQFF. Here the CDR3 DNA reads TGTGCCAGCCTCGGGACTAGCGGGAGTTACAATGAGCAGTTCTTC.

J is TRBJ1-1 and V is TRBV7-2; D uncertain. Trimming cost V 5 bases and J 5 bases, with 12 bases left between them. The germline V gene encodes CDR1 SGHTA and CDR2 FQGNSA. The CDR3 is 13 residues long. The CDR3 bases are TGTGCCAGCAGCCACGAGAGGAAAACTGAAGCTTTCTTT. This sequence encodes CASSHERKTEAFF.

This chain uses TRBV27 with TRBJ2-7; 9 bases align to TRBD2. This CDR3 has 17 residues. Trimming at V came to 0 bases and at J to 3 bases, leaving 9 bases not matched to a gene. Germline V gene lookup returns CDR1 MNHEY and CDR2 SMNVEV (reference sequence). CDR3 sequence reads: CASSLSPLAGRSYEQYF. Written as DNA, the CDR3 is TGTGCCAGCAGTTTATCCCCTCTAGCGGGAAGAAGCTACGAGCAGTACTTC.

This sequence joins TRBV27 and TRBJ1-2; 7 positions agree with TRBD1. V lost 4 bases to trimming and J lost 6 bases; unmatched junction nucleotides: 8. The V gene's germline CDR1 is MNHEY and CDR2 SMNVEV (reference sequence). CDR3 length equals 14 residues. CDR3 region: CASSSTGTDNGYTF. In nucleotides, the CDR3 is TGTGCCAGCAGTTCAACCGGGACAGATAATGGCTACACCTTC.

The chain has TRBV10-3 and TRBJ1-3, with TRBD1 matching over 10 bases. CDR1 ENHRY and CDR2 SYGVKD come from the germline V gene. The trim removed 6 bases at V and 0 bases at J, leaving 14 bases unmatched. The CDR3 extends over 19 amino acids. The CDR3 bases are TGTGCCATCAGCCGACAGGGGGCTAAAGAACATAGCTCTGGAAACACCATATATTTT. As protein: CAISRQGAKEHSSGNTIYF.

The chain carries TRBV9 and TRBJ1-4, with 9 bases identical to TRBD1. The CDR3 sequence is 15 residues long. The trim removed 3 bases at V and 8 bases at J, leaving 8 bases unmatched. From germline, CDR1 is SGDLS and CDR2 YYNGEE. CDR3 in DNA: TGTGCCAGCAGCGCAAGGGGACAGGGTGGAGAAAAACTGTTTTTT. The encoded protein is CASSARGQGGEKLFF.

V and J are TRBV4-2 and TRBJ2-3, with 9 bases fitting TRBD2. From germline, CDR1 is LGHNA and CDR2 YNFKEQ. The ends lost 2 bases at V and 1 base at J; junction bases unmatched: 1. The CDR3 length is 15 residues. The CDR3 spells CASSQPSGGTDTQYF. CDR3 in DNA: TGTGCCAGCAGCCAACCTAGCGGGGGCACAGATACGCAGTATTTT.

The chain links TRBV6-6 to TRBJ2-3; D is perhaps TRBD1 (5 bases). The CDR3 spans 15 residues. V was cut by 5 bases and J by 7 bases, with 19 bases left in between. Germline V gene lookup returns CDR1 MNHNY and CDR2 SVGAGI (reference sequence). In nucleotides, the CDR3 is TGTGCCAGCAGTCTACAGGACCCTCGGGTGAATACGCAGTATTTT. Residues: CASSLQDPRVNTQYF.

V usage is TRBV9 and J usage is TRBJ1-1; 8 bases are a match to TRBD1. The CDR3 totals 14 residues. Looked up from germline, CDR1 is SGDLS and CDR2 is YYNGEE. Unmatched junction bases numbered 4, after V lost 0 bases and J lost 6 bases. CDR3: CASSVGTGQAEAFF. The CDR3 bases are TGTGCCAGCAGCGTAGGGACAGGGCAGGCTGAAGCTTTCTTT.

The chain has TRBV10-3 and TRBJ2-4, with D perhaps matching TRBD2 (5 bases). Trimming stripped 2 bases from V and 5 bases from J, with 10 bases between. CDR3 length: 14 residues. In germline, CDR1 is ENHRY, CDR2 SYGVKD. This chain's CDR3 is CAISEAGGQNIQYF. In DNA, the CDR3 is TGTGCCATCAGTGAGGCTGGAGGTCAAAACATTCAGTACTTC.

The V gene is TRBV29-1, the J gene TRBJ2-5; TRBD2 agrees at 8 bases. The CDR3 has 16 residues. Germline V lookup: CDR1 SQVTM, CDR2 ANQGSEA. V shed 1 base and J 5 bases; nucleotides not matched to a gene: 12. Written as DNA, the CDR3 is TGCAGCGTTGAAGTTTTTGGGACTAGTGTCCTCGAGACCCAGTACTTC. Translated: CSVEVFGTSVLETQYF.

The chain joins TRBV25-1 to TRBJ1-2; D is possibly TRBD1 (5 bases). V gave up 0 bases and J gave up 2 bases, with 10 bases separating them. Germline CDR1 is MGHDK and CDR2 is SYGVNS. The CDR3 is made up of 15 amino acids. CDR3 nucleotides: TGTGCCAGCAGTGAATATGGGGGGAGGAACTATGGCTACACCTTC. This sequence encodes CASSEYGGRNYGYTF.

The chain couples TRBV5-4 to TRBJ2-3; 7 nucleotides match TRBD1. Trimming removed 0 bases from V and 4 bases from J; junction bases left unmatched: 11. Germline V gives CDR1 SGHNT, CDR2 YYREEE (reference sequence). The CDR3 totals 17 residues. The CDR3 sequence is CASSLGTGAVQSDTQYF. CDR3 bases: TGTGCCAGCAGCTTGGGGACAGGTGCGGTTCAATCAGATACGCAGTATTTT.

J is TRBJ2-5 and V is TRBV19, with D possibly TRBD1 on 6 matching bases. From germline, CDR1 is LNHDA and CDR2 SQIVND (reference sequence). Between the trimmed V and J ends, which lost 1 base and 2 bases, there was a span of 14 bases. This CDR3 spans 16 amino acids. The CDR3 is CASSIVSGRGQETQYF. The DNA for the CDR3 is TGTGCCAGTAGTATAGTCTCGGGCAGGGGACAAGAGACCCAGTACTTC. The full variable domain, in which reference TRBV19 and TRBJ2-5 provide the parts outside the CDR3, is DGGITQSPKYLFRKEGQNVTLSCEQNLNHDAMYWYRQDPGQGLRLIYYSQIVNDFQKGDIAEGYSVSREKKESFPLTVTSAQKNPTAFYLCASSIVSGRGQETQYFGPGTRLLVL.

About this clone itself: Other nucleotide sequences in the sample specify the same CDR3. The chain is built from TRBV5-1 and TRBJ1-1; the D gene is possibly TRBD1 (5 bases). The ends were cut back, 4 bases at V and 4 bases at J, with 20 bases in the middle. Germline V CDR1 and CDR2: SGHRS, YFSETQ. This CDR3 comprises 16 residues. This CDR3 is CASSPQAGATSTEAFF. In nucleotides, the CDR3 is TGCGCCAGCAGCCCACAGGCTGGGGCGACTAGCACTGAAGCTTTCTTT.

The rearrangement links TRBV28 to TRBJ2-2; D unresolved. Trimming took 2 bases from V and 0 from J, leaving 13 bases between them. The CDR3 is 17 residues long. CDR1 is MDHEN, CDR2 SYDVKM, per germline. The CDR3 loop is CASSLSLLLSNTGELFF. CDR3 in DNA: TGTGCCAGCAGTTTAAGCCTCCTCCTATCGAACACCGGGGAGCTGTTTTTT.

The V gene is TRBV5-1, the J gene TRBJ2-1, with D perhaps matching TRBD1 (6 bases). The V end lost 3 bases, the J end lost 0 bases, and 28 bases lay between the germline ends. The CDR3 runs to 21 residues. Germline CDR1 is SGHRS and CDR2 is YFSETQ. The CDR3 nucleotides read TGCGCCAGCAGCTCGACCGGGACGAAGAGTAGTGACAGGAGCTCCTACAATGAGCAGTTCTTC. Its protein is CASSSTGTKSSDRSSYNEQFF. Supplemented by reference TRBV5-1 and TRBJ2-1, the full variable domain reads KAGVTQTPRYLIKTRGQQVTLSCSPISGHRSVSWYQQTPGQGLQFLFEYFSETQRNKGNFPGRFSGRQFSNSRSEMNVSTLELGDSALYLCASSSTGTKSSDRSSYNEQFFGPGTRLTVL.

This chain's CDR3 is CASIGTNNGYTF. CDR3 bases: TGTGCCAGCATCGGGACAAACAATGGCTACACCTTC. J is TRBJ1-2 and V is TRBV5-4, with D perhaps TRBD1 (6 bases). The CDR3 loop spans 12 amino acids. Trimming stripped 6 bases from V and 6 bases from J, with 12 bases between. Germline values: CDR1 SGHNT, CDR2 YYREEE (reference sequence).

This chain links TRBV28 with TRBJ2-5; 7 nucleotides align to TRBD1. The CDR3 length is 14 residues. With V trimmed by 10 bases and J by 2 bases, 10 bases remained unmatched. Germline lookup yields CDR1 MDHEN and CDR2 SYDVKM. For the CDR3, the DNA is TGTGCCACTACCTCCCGGGACAGTCAAGAGACCCAGTACTTC. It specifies CATTSRDSQETQYF.

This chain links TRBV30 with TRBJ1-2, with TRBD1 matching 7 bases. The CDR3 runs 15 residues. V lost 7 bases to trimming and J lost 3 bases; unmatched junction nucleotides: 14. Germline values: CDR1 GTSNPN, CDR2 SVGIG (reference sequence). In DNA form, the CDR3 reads TGTGCCTCTCCCTTGCAACAGGGGCGCGACTATGGCTACACCTTC. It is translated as CASPLQQGRDYGYTF.

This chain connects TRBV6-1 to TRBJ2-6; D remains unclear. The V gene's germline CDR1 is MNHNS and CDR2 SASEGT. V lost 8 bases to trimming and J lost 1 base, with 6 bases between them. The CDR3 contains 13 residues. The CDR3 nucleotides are TGTGCCAGCTGCCAGTCTGGGGCCAACGTCCTGACTTTC. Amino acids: CASCQSGANVLTF.

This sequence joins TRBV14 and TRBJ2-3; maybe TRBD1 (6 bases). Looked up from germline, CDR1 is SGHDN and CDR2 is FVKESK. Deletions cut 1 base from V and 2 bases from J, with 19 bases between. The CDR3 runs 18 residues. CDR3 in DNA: TGTGCCAGCAGCCAAGGCCCCCGGACAGCACAGAACACAGATACGCAGTATTTT. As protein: CASSQGPRTAQNTDTQYF.

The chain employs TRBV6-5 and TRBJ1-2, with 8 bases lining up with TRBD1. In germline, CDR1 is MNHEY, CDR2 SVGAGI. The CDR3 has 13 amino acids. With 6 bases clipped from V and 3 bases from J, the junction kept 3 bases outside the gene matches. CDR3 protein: CASSPTGDYGYTF. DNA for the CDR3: TGTGCCAGCAGCCCGACAGGGGACTATGGCTACACCTTC.

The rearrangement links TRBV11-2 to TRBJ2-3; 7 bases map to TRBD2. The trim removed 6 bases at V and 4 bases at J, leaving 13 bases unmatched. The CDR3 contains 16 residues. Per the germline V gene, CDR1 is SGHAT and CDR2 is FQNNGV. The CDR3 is CASSSQRDSGPDTQYF. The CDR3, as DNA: TGTGCCAGCAGTTCCCAGCGGGATAGCGGACCAGATACGCAGTATTTT.